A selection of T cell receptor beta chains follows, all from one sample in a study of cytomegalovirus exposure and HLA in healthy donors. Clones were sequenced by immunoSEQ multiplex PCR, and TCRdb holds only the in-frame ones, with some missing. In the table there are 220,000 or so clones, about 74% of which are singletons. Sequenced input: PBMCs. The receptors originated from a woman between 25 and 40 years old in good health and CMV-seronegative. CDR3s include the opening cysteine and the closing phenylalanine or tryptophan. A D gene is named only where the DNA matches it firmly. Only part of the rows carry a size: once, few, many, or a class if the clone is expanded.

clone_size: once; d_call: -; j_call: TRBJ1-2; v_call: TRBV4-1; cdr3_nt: TGCGCCAGCAGCCCACGGGGGGACGCCCCGTTTTACTACGTTAGCTACTCCTTC; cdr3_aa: CASSPRGDAPFYYVSYSF
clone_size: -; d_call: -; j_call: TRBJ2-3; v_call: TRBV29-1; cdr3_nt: TGCAGCGTTGTATACGGGTTCGAGCGGGCCACAGATACGCAGTATTTT; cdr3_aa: CSVVYGFERATDTQYF
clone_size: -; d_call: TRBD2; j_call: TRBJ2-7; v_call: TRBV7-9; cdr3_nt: TGTGCCAGCAGCGCCCGCGGGGGAGATATCTACGAGCAGTACTTC; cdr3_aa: CASSARGGDIYEQYF
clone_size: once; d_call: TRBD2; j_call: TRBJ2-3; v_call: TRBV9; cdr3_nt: TGTGCCAGCAGCGTAGAGTCCCTCGGGACTAGCGGGGGGCGTTATACGCAGTATTTT; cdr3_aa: CASSVESLGTSGGRYTQYF
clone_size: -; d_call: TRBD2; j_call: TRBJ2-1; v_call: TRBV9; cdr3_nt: TGTGCCAGCAGCGGTGGGGGGGTCAGGTCCTACAATGAGCAGTTCTTC; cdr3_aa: CASSGGGVRSYNEQFF
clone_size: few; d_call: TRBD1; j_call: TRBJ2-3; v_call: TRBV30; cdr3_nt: TGTGCCTGGAGTGTGACAGGGATCGGAAATACGCAGTATTTT; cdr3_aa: CAWSVTGIGNTQYF
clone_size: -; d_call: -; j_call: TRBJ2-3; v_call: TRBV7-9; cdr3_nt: TGTTCCAGCAGCTCCCTCTTTCGGGGAGCGACAGATACGCAGTATTTT; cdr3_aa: CSSSSLFRGATDTQYF
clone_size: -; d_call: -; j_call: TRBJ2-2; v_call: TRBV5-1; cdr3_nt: TGCGCCAGCAGCTTGGGAACTAATACTGAGCTGTTTTTT; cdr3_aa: CASSLGTNTELFF
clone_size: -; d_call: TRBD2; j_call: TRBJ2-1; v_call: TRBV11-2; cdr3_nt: TGTGCCAGCAGCCGGACTAGCGGGGGTAATGAGCAGTTCTTC; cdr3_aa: CASSRTSGGNEQFF
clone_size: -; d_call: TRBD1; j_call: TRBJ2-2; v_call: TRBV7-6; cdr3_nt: TGTGCCAGCAGCATCAGACAGGGGGCAATCGCCGGGGAGCTGTTTTTT; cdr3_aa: CASSIRQGAIAGELFF
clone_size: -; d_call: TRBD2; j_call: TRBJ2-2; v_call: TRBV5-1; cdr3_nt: TGCGCCAGCAGCTTGTCGCCCGAACTAGCGGACACCGGGGAGCTGTTTTTT; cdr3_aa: CASSLSPELADTGELFF
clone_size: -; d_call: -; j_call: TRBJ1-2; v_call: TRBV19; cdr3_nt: TGTGCCAGTAGTCCCCGGACGGAGGTCTATGGCTACACCTTC; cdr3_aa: CASSPRTEVYGYTF
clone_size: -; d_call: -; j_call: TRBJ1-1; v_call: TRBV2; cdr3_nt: TGTGCCAGCACCCCTAGTGGAGGCGGAACTGAAGCTTTCTTT; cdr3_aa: CASTPSGGGTEAFF
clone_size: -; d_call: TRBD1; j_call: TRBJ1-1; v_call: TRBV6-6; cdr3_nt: TGTGCCAGCAGGGACAGGGAAACTGAAGCTTTCTTT; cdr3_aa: CASRDRETEAFF
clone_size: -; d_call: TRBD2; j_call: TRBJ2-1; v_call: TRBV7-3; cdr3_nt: TGTGCCAGCAGCCCGGCGGGACTAGCGGCGGGGGAGCAGTTCTTC; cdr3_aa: CASSPAGLAAGEQFF
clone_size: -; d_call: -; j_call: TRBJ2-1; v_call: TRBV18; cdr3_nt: TGTGCCAGCTCCCCCGACGCTCTAGACTACAATGAGCAGTTCTTC; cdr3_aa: CASSPDALDYNEQFF
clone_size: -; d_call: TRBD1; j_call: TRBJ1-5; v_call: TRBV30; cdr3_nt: TGTGCCTGTAGGACAGGGTACGATCAGCCCCAGCATTTT; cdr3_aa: CACRTGYDQPQHF
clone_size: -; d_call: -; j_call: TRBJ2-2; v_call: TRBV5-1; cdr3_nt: TGCGCCAGCAGCTATGGCCGGGACTACACCGGGGAGCTGTTTTTT; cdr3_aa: CASSYGRDYTGELFF
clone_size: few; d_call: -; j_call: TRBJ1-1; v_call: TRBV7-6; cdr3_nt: TGTGCCAGCAGTCAGGGTACGCTAACTGAAGCTTTCTTT; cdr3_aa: CASSQGTLTEAFF
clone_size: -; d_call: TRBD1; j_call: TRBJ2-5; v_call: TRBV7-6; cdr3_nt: TGTGCCAGCAGACCTCTGGGACAGGGGGCTTTTGAGACCCAGTACTTC; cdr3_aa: CASRPLGQGAFETQYF
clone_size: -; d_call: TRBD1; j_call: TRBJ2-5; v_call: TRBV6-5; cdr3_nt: TGTGCCACCGGACAGGGCGAGACCCAGTACTTC; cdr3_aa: CATGQGETQYF
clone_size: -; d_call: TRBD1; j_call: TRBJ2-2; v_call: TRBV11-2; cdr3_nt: TGTGCCAGCAGCTCGACAGGGGCGGTCACCGGGGAGCTGTTTTTT; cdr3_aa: CASSSTGAVTGELFF
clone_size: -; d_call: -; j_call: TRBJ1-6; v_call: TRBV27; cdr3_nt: TGTGCCAGCAGTTTAGCCAGGAATTCACCCCTCCACTTT; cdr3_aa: CASSLARNSPLHF
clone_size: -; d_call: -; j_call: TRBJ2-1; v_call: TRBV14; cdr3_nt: TGTGCCAGCAGCCAGAAAGGGGGAATCTCCTACAATGAGCAGTTCTTC; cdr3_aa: CASSQKGGISYNEQFF
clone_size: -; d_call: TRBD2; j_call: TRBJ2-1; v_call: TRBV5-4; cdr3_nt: TGTGCCAGCAGCTTGAATCCTAGCGGGAGATGGAATGAGCAGTTCTTC; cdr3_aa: CASSLNPSGRWNEQFF
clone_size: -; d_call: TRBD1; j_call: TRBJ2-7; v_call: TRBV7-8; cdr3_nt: TGTGCCAGCAGCTGGACAGGGGGACCCTACGAGCAGTACTTC; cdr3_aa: CASSWTGGPYEQYF
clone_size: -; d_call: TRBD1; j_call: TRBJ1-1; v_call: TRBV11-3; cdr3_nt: TGTGCCAGCAGCTCGAGACAGGGCGCTGAAGCTTTCTTT; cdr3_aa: CASSSRQGAEAFF
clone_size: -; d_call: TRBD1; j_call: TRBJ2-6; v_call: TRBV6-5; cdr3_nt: TGTGCCAGCAGGCAGACAGGGGCTGGGGCCAACGTCCTGACTTTC; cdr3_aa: CASRQTGAGANVLTF
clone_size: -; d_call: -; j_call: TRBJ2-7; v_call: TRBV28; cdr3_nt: TGTGCCAGCAGCTCCGGGACAAGGATTTCCTACGAGCAGTACTTC; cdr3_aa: CASSSGTRISYEQYF
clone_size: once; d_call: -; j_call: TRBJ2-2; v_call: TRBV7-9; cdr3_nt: TGTGCCAGCAGACATACAGGATCCGGGGAGCTGTTTTTT; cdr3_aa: CASRHTGSGELFF
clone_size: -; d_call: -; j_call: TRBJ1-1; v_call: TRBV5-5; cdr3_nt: TGTGCCAGCAGCTTAGGACCCGGGGGCACTGAAGCTTTCTTT; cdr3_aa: CASSLGPGGTEAFF
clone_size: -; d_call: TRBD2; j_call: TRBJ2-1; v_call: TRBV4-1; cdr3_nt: TGCGCCAGCACCGGGACTAGCGGGGTGAACAATGAGCAGTTCTTC; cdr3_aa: CASTGTSGVNNEQFF
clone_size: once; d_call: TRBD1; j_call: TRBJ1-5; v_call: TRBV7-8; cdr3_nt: TGTGCCATCAGCCCCGGGACAGGGGAAATTCTTAGCAATCAGCCCCAGCATTTT; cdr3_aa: CAISPGTGEILSNQPQHF
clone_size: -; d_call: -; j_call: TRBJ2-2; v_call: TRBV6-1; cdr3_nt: TGTGCCAGCAGTGTACAGGGTGCCGGGGAGCTGTTTTTT; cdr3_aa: CASSVQGAGELFF
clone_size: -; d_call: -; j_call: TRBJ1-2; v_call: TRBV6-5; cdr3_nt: TGTGCCAGCAGGCCCAGTGGAGAGGGCTACACCTTC; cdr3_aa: CASRPSGEGYTF